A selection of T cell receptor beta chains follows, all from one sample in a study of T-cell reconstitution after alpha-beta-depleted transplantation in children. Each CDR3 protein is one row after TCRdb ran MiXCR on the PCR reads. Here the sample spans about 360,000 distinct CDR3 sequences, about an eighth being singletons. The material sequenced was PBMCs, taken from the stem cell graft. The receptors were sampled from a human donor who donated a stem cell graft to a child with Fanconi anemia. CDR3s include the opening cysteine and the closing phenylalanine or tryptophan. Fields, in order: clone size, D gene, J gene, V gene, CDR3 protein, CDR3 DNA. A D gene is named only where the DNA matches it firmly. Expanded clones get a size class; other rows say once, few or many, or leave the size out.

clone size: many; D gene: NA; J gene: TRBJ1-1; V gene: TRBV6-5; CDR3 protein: CASSYPGSSDTEAFF; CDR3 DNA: TGTGCCAGCAGTTACCCGGGAAGTTCTGACACTGAAGCTTTCTTT
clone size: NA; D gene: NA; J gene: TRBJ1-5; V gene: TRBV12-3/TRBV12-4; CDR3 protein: CASKQGGNQPQHF; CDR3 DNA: TGTGCCAGCAAGCAGGGCGGCAATCAGCCCCAGCATTTT
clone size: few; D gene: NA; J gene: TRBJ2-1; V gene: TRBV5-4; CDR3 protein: CASSRDQDLGEQFF; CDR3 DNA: TGTGCCAGCAGCCGGGACCAAGATCTGGGTGAGCAGTTCTTC
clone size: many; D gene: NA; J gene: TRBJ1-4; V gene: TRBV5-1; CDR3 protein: CASSPDGGPNEKLFF; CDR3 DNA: TGCGCCAGCAGCCCCGATGGAGGGCCTAATGAAAAACTGTTTTTT
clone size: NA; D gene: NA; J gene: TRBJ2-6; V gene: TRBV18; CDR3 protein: CASSFGQSGANVLTF; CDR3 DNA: TGTGCCAGCTCATTCGGACAATCTGGGGCCAACGTCCTGACTTTC
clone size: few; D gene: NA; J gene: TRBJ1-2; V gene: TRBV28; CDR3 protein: CASEGLTGRNYGYTF; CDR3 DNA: TGTGCCAGCGAAGGGCTCACAGGTAGAAACTATGGCTACACCTTC
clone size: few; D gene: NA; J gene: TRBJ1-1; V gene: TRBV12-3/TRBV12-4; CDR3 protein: CASSSGRGLDTEAFF; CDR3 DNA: TGTGCCAGCAGTTCTGGCAGGGGACTGGACACTGAAGCTTTCTTT
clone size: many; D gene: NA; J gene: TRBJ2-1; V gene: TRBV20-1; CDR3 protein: CSAIPLQREQFF; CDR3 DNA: TGCAGTGCTATCCCCCTTCAACGTGAGCAGTTCTTC
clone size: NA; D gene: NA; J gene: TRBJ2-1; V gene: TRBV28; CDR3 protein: CASQGLADNEQFF; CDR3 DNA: TGTGCCAGCCAGGGGCTAGCCGACAATGAGCAGTTCTTC
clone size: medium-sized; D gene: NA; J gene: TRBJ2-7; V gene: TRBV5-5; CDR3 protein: CASSVPGDHEQYF; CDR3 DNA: TGTGCCAGCAGCGTGCCGGGGGACCACGAGCAGTACTTC
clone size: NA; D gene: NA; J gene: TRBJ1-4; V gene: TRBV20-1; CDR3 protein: CSARSGQGWGGEKLFF; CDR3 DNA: TGCAGTGCTAGATCGGGCCAGGGATGGGGTGGTGAAAAACTGTTTTTT
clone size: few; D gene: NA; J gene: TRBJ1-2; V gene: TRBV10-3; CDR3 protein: CAISDTTDRYGGYTF; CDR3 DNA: TGTGCCATCAGTGATACCACCGACCGATACGGAGGCTACACCTTC
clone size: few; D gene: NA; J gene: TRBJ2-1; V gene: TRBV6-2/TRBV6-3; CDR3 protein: CASSYVWNEQFF; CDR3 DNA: TGTGCCAGCAGTTACGTTTGGAATGAGCAGTTCTTC
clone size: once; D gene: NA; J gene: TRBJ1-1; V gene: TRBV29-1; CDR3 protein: CSVAWGFTEAFF; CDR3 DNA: TGCAGCGTTGCCTGGGGTTTCACTGAAGCTTTCTTT
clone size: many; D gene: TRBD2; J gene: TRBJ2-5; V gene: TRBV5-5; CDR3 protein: CASSFRGSGGLQETQYF; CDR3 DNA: TGTGCCAGCAGCTTCCGGGGTAGCGGGGGGCTGCAAGAGACCCAGTACTTC
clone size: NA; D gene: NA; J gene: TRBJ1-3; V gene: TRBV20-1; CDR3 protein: CSARQARGNTIYF; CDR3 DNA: TGCAGTGCTAGACAGGCCCGCGGAAACACCATATATTTT
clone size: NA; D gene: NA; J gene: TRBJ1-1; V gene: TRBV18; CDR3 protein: CASSRQAGGTEAFF; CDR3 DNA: TGTGCCAGCTCACGACAGGCCGGGGGCACTGAAGCTTTCTTT
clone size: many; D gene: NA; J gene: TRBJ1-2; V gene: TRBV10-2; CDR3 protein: CASSERAGEGSYGYTF; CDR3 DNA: TGCGCCAGCAGTGAACGAGCAGGAGAGGGGAGCTATGGCTACACCTTC
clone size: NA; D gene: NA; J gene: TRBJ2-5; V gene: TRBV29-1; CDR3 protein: CSVVKFGETQYF; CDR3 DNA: TGCAGCGTTGTCAAATTCGGGGAGACCCAGTACTTC
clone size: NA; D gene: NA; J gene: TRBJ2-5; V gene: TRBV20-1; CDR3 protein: CSARDPRSQETQYF; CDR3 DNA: TGCAGTGCTAGAGATCCCCGCAGCCAAGAGACCCAGTACTTC
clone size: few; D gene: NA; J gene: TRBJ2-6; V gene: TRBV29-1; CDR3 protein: CSVAFSGANVLTF; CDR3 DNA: TGCAGCGTTGCTTTCTCTGGGGCCAACGTCCTGACTTTC
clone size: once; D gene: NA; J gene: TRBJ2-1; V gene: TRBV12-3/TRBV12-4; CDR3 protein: CASSPGIYNEQFF; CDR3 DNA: TGTGCCAGCAGCCCGGGAATTTACAATGAGCAGTTCTTC